This T cell receptor (beta chain) was identified during a study of blood T cells in healthy people across ages. Donors were healthy Caucasian individuals from Russia aged about 6 to 90. For the second PCR, which ran for roughly 6 to 12 cycles, a sample-barcoded 5' primer and a J-beta primer mix were used. TCRdb reprocessed the 5' RACE reads via MiXCR and lists one record per CDR3 protein. The sample holds 1 million or so distinct CDR3 sequences, 45% seen once. The sample holds a few counts of this clonotype. The V end was cut by 3 bases, the J end by 3 bases, with 12 bases between. This CDR3 spans 15 amino acids.

This TCR came from an older woman in good health. V gene TRBV12-3 or TRBV12-4 combines with J gene TRBJ1-5; perhaps TRBD1 as D (6 bases). The sequencing sample was made of blood. CDR3: CASSLATGYNQPQHF. In DNA form, the CDR3 reads TGTGCCAGCAGTTTGGCCACAGGGTACAATCAGCCCCAGCATTTT.